A selection of T cell receptor beta chains follows, all from one sample in a study of untreated major depressive disorder. The table came from immunoSEQ multiplex PCR; TCRdb's copy has only in-frame clones and leaves some out. The table shows about 19,000 clones, with about 92% occurring only once. Specimen: CD4+ T cells from PBMCs. The source is a woman in her thirties or forties with major depressive disorder. Each CDR3 is given with its conserved first and last residue. The D gene is left open where the match is weak. A clone size is listed for some rows: how often the clone was seen (once, few, many), or a class if it is expanded.

>TRBV27|TRBD1|.|TRBJ1-4
CASSRTGSGEKLFF
TGTGCCAGCAGTCGGACAGGTTCCGGTGAAAAACTGTTTTTT
>TRBV30|TRBD1|.|TRBJ1-3
CAWQLRGNTIYF
TGTGCCTGGCAGCTCAGGGGGAACACCATATATTTT
>TRBV7-8|.|.|TRBJ1-5
CASSQDGLSNQPQHF
TGTGCCAGCAGCCAAGACGGTCTTAGCAATCAGCCCCAGCATTTT
>TRBV27|.|.|TRBJ2-4
CASSPDIGGGKNIQYF
TGTGCCAGCAGTCCAGACATCGGTGGCGGCAAAAACATTCAGTACTTC
>TRBV2|.|.|TRBJ1-5
CASSEWYQPQHF
TGTGCCAGCAGTGAATGGTATCAGCCCCAGCATTTT
>TRBV6-1|TRBD1|.|TRBJ1-3
CASSEARDSTIYF
TGTGCCAGCAGTGAAGCGCGGGACAGCACCATATATTTT
>TRBV19|.|.|TRBJ1-5
CASISRTPVLNQPQHF
TGTGCCAGTATCTCCCGAACCCCGGTCCTCAATCAGCCCCAGCATTTT
>TRBV4-1|.|.|TRBJ2-2
CASSRGTSPNTGELFF
TGCGCCAGCTCCCGGGGGACCTCCCCGAACACCGGGGAGCTGTTTTTT
>TRBV7-2|.|few|TRBJ1-2
CASSLITGSYGYTF
TGTGCCAGCAGCTTAATTACCGGGTCCTATGGCTACACCTTC
>TRBV5-4|.|.|TRBJ2-6
CASSINGMGGPFGGANVLTF
TGTGCCAGCAGCATCAATGGCATGGGTGGCCCGTTTGGGGGGGCCAACGTCCTGACTTTC
>TRBV30|.|.|TRBJ2-1
CAWRWVNNEQFF
TGTGCCTGGAGATGGGTTAACAATGAGCAGTTCTTC
>TRBV7-2|.|.|TRBJ2-2
CASSLGQGRAGELFF
TGTGCCAGCAGCTTAGGGCAGGGGAGGGCCGGGGAGCTGTTTTTT
>TRBV19|.|.|TRBJ1-3
CASSKGRSGNTIYF
TGTGCCAGTAGTAAAGGACGGTCTGGAAACACCATATATTTT
>TRBV15|.|.|TRBJ2-1
CATSRVERKTRRTGEQFF
TGTGCCACCAGCAGAGTCGAACGTAAGACAAGGAGGACCGGTGAGCAGTTCTTC
>TRBV7-2|.|.|TRBJ2-5
CASSFGRQETQYF
TGTGCCAGCAGCTTCGGAAGGCAAGAGACCCAGTACTTC
>TRBV2|.|.|TRBJ2-5
CASSEQPSSRGETQYF
TGTGCCAGCAGTGAACAGCCATCTTCTAGGGGAGAGACCCAGTACTTC
>TRBV5-6|.|.|TRBJ2-2
CASSLGGAGELFF
TGTGCCAGCAGCTTGGGCGGGGCCGGGGAGCTGTTTTTT
>TRBV4-1|.|.|TRBJ2-3
CASSHPRTDTQYF
TGCGCCAGCAGCCATCCCCGCACAGATACGCAGTATTTT
>TRBV6-6|TRBD1|.|TRBJ1-1
CASSSTGDSWTEAFF
TGTGCCAGCAGTTCCACGGGGGACAGCTGGACTGAAGCTTTCTTT